The rows below give T cell receptor beta chains drawn from one sample of a study of blood T cell repertoires in COVID-19. The method was immunoSEQ multiplex PCR; TCRdb's version includes in-frame clones alone and lacks a portion of them. This sample yields 250,000 to 300,000 clones, of which 84% are seen a single time; 4% to 4.5% belongs to the top ten. Sequences were obtained from peripheral blood. These receptors came from a man in his fifties or sixties with acute or convalescent COVID-19. Each CDR3 is given with its conserved first and last residue. A D gene is named only where the DNA matches it firmly. Only part of the rows carry a size: once, few, many, or a class if the clone is expanded.

D,V,size,J,CDR3,DNA
-,TRBV19,-,TRBJ1-6,CASSFQGARSRNSPLHF,TGTGCCAGTAGTTTCCAGGGCGCCCGCTCCCGGAATTCACCCCTCCACTTT
-,TRBV7-2,-,TRBJ2-7,CASSLAGARAYEQYF,TGTGCCAGCAGCTTAGCGGGGGCCAGAGCCTACGAGCAGTACTTC
TRBD1,TRBV5-1,-,TRBJ1-1,CASSRAGGVMNTEAFF,TGCGCCAGCAGCCGGGCAGGGGGAGTCATGAACACTGAAGCTTTCTTT
-,TRBV5-1,-,TRBJ2-1,CASSFGGPYNEQFF,TGCGCCAGCAGCTTTGGAGGCCCTTACAATGAGCAGTTCTTC
TRBD1,TRBV6-5,once,TRBJ2-1,CASRRQGAPNEQFF,TGTGCCAGCAGGAGACAGGGGGCCCCCAATGAGCAGTTCTTC
TRBD1,TRBV7-7,once,TRBJ2-5,CASSARGLGETQYF,TGTGCTAGCAGCGCAAGGGGGCTAGGAGAGACCCAGTACTTC
-,TRBV7-9,-,TRBJ1-1,CASSLVVAEAFF,TGTGCCAGCAGCTTAGTAGTAGCTGAAGCTTTCTTT
-,TRBV5-1,-,TRBJ2-5,CASSWAHQETQYF,TGCGCCAGCAGCTGGGCCCACCAAGAGACCCAGTACTTC
-,TRBV5-1,-,TRBJ2-7,CASSLGGEPYEQYF,TGCGCCAGCAGCTTGGGGGGGGAGCCCTACGAGCAGTACTTC
TRBD2,TRBV5-4,once,TRBJ2-7,CASSLALRGVHEQYF,TGTGCCAGCAGCTTGGCTTTGCGGGGGGTCCACGAGCAGTACTTC
-,TRBV6-5,-,TRBJ1-1,CASRIGVMNTEAFF,TGTGCCAGCAGGATAGGGGTCATGAACACTGAAGCTTTCTTT
TRBD2,TRBV11-2,-,TRBJ2-3,CASSFSAGGPPDTQYF,TGTGCCAGCAGCTTCTCGGCGGGGGGCCCGCCAGATACGCAGTATTTT
TRBD2,TRBV14,once,TRBJ2-1,CASSQESSGRNEQFF,TGTGCCAGCAGCCAAGAGTCTAGCGGGAGGAATGAGCAGTTCTTC
TRBD2,TRBV11-2,-,TRBJ2-5,CASRSTTSRETQYF,TGTGCCAGCAGATCTACGACTAGCAGGGAGACCCAGTACTTC
-,TRBV5-1,-,TRBJ2-3,CASSLYIFSTDTQYF,TGCGCCAGCAGCTTGTATATTTTTAGCACAGATACGCAGTATTTT
-,TRBV28,-,TRBJ2-7,CASSLTSHYEQYF,TGTGCCAGCAGTTTAACATCCCATTACGAGCAGTACTTC
-,TRBV18,-,TRBJ1-1,CASSRLAGPLNTEAFF,TGTGCCAGCTCACGACTCGCGGGACCCCTAAACACTGAAGCTTTCTTT
-,TRBV11-1,-,TRBJ1-1,CASSLGRVTEAFF,TGTGCCAGCAGCTTAGGTCGTGTTACTGAAGCTTTCTTT
-,TRBV5-4,few,TRBJ1-3,CASSSGTEWNTIYF,TGTGCCAGCAGCTCCGGGACTGAATGGAACACCATATATTTT
TRBD1,TRBV7-2,-,TRBJ2-5,CASRSGGTETQYF,TGTGCCAGCAGATCAGGGGGCACTGAGACCCAGTACTTC
-,TRBV7-2,-,TRBJ2-1,CASSLSPSYLEQFF,TGTGCCAGCAGCTTATCCCCCTCCTACCTAGAGCAGTTCTTC
TRBD1,TRBV15,-,TRBJ1-2,CATSIDRGHYGYTF,TGTGCCACCAGCATAGACAGGGGGCACTATGGCTACACCTTC
-,TRBV20-1,-,TRBJ2-7,CSALWASEQYF,TGCAGTGCTCTTTGGGCCTCCGAGCAGTACTTC
TRBD1,TRBV2,-,TRBJ1-2,CASRRGQNYGYTF,TGTGCCAGCAGGAGGGGACAGAACTATGGCTACACCTTC
-,TRBV2,-,TRBJ2-1,CASRRGGNNEQFF,TGTGCCAGCAGGAGGGGCGGGAACAATGAGCAGTTCTTC
TRBD1,TRBV30,-,TRBJ2-3,CAWSVGGQGLDTQYF,TGTGCCTGGAGTGTGGGGGGACAGGGGTTGGATACGCAGTATTTT
-,TRBV19,-,TRBJ2-7,CASSPLGGIRLF,TGTGCCAGTAGCCCTTTGGGCGGGATCAGGCTTTTC
-,TRBV28,-,TRBJ2-7,CASSLAGSYEQYF,TGTGCCAGCAGTTTAGCAGGGTCCTACGAGCAGTACTTC
-,TRBV27,few,TRBJ2-1,CASSLTGLNEQFF,TGTGCCAGCAGTTTAACAGGGTTAAATGAGCAGTTCTTC
-,TRBV9,-,TRBJ1-1,CASSPDSGGGEAFF,TGTGCCAGCAGCCCAGATTCGGGGGGCGGGGAAGCTTTCTTT
TRBD1,TRBV6-5,-,TRBJ2-7,CASSSETGFYEQYF,TGTGCCAGCAGTTCGGAGACAGGGTTTTACGAGCAGTACTTC
TRBD1,TRBV5-8,-,TRBJ2-7,CASSSTGTDSPVAEQYF,TGTGCCAGCAGCTCAACCGGGACAGATTCGCCCGTCGCCGAGCAGTACTTC
-,TRBV3-1/TRBV3-2,-,TRBJ1-1,CASSQAGEAFF,TGTGCCAGCAGCCAAGCAGGTGAAGCTTTCTTT
TRBD1,TRBV7-8,-,TRBJ2-7,CASSLVGQGAGEQYF,TGTGCCAGCAGCTTAGTGGGACAGGGGGCGGGCGAGCAGTACTTC
-,TRBV19,-,TRBJ2-5,CASSRGDFQETQYF,TGTGCCAGTAGTCGAGGGGACTTCCAAGAGACCCAGTACTTC
-,TRBV4-1,few,TRBJ2-5,CASSQDPGTGRETQYF,TGCGCCAGCAGCCAAGATCCTGGAACAGGCAGAGAGACCCAGTACTTC
-,TRBV5-6,-,TRBJ2-3,CASTSWDMSTDTQYF,TGTGCCAGCACCTCTTGGGACATGAGCACAGATACGCAGTATTTT
-,TRBV9,-,TRBJ2-7,CASSVGGVDSYEQYF,TGTGCCAGCAGCGTAGGAGGTGTCGATTCCTACGAGCAGTACTTC
-,TRBV5-1,-,TRBJ1-3,CASSPDGISGNTIYF,TGCGCCAGCAGCCCAGACGGGATTTCTGGAAACACCATATATTTT
-,TRBV6-5,-,TRBJ1-3,CASSYSGGFFGTIYF,TGTGCCAGCAGTTACTCGGGGGGTTTCTTCGGCACCATATATTTT
-,TRBV19,-,TRBJ2-2,CASNPLRGRFPGELFF,TGTGCCAGTAACCCTCTGCGGGGCCGGTTTCCCGGGGAGCTGTTTTTT
-,TRBV6-1,-,TRBJ1-4,CATRTANEKLFF,TGTGCCACACGGACAGCTAATGAAAAACTGTTTTTT
-,TRBV7-2,-,TRBJ2-2,CASSLGAVNTGELFF,TGTGCCAGCAGCTTAGGCGCGGTTAACACCGGGGAGCTGTTTTTT
TRBD2,TRBV27,-,TRBJ2-5,CASSPSRGAGGRETQYF,TGTGCCAGCAGTCCCTCGCGGGGAGCGGGGGGGCGTGAGACCCAGTACTTC
TRBD2,TRBV7-3,-,TRBJ2-1,CASSPDPGLAGNEQFF,TGTGCCAGCAGCCCCGACCCGGGACTAGCTGGGAATGAGCAGTTCTTC